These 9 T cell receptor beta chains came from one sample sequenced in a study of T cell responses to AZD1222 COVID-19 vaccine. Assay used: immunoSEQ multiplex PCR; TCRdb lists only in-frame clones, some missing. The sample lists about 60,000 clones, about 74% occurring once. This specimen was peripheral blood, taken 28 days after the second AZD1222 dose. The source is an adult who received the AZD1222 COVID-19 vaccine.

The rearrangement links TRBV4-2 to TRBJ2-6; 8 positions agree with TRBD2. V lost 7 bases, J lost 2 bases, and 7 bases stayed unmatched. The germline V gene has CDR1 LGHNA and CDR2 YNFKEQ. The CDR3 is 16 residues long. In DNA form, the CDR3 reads TGTGCCAGCACTTTCGGGGGGGTCGCTGGGGCCAACGTCCTGACTTTC. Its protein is CASTFGGVAGANVLTF.

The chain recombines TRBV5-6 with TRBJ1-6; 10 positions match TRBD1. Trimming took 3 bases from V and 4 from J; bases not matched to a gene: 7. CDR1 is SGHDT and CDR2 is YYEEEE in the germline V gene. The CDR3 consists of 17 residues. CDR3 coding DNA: TGTGCCAGCAGCTCCCGGACAGGGGGATCGTATAATTCACCCCTCCACTTT. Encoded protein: CASSSRTGGSYNSPLHF.

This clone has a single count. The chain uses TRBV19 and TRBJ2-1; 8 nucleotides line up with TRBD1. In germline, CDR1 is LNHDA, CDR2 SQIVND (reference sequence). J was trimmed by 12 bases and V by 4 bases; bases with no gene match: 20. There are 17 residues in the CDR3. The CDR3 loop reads CASSKSLDRGSVVGQFF. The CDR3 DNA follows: TGTGCCAGTAGTAAGAGCCTAGACAGGGGAAGTGTGGTGGGGCAGTTCTTC.

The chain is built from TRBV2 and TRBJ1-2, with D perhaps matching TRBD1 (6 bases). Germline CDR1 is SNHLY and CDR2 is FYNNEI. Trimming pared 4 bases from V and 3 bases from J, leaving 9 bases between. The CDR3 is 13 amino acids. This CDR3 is CASSVEGDYGYTF. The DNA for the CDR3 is TGTGCCAGCAGTGTCGAGGGGGACTATGGCTACACCTTC.

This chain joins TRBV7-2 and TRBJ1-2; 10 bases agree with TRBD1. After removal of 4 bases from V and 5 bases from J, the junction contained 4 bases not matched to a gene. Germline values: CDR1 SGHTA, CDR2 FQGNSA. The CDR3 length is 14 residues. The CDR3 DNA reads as TGTGCCAGCAGCTCCGGGACAGGGGAATATGGCTACACCTTC. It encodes CASSSGTGEYGYTF.

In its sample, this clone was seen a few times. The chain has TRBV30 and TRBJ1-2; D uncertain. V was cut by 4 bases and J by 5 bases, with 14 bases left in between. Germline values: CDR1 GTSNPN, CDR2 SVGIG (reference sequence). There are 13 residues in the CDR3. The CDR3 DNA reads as TGTGCCTGGACCGACGACCCGGGATATGGCTACACCTTC. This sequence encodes CAWTDDPGYGYTF.

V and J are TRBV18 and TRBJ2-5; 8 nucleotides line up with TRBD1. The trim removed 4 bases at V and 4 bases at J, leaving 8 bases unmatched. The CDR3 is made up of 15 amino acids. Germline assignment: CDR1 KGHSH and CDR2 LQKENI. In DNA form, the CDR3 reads TGTGCCAGCTCACTTGGACAGGGACGGCGAGAGACCCAGTACTTC. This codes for CASSLGQGRRETQYF.

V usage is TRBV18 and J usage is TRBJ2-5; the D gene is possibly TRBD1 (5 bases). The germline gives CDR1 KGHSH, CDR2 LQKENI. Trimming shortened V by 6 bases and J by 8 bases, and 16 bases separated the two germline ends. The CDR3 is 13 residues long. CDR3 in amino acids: CASSQGTPDTQYF. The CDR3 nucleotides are TGTGCCAGCTCGCAGGGAACCCCAGATACCCAGTACTTC. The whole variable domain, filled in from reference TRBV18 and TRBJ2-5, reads NAGVMQNPRHLVRRRGQEARLRCSPMKGHSHVYWYRQLPEEGLKFMVYLQKENIIDESGMPKERFSAEFPKEGPSILRIQQVVRGDSAAYFCASSQGTPDTQYFGPGTRLLVL.

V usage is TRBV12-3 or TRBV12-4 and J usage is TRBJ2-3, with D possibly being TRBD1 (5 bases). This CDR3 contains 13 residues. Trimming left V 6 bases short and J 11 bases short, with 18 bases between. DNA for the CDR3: TGTGCCAGCAGACTTCTCTACCAGGGTGGGCAGTATTTT. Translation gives CASRLLYQGGQYF.